One sample yielded the 17 T cell receptor beta chains listed below, sequenced in a study of cytomegalovirus exposure and HLA in healthy donors (dated by TCRdb to about 2017). Library construction relied on the immunoSEQ multiplex PCR assay. For the multiplex PCR, a mixture combining 60 forward primers for TCR Vbeta segments and 13 reverse primers for TCR Jbeta segments was used. The immuneACCESS repertoire file appears here via TCRdb, limited to in-frame rearrangements. These files lack a portion of the clones; in checked studies, under half of the deficit traces to unresolved V genes, and the cause of the others is not known. For this sample the table gives over 150,000 clones, of which roughly 80% were detected only once. The ten largest clones take up approximately 7% of the sample. The sample was PBMCs. Receptor source: a woman in her twenties or thirties in good health and CMV-seropositive.

This clone was observed once. This sequence joins TRBV7-2 and TRBJ1-5; 9 bases are a match to TRBD1. Germline values: CDR1 SGHTA, CDR2 FQGNSA. The CDR3 sequence is 15 residues long. Losses at the gene ends were 4 bases for V and 2 bases for J; bases not matched to a gene: 3. CDR3 amino acids: CASSWRQGGNQPQHF. As DNA, the CDR3 is TGTGCCAGCAGCTGGAGACAGGGGGGCAATCAGCCCCAGCATTTT. The whole variable domain, remainder taken from reference TRBV7-2 and TRBJ1-5, is GAGVSQSPSNKVTEKGKDVELRCDPISGHTALYWYRQSLGQGLEFLIYFQGNSAPDKSGLPSDRFSAERTGGSVSTLTIQRTQQEDSAVYLCASSWRQGGNQPQHFGDGTRLSIL.

The CDR3 coding sequence is TGCGCCAGCAGCTTGGTTCCGGGGGGATGGAATGAGCAGTTCTTC. Its translation is CASSLVPGGWNEQFF. V usage is TRBV5-1 and J usage is TRBJ2-1; TRBD2 agrees at 7 bases. The CDR3 extends over 15 amino acids. Germline values: CDR1 SGHRS, CDR2 YFSETQ. Losses at the gene ends were 0 bases for V and 7 bases for J; bases not matched to a gene: 7.

V gene TRBV4-3 combines with J gene TRBJ2-5; 12 bases line up with TRBD2. This CDR3 has 19 residues. The germline gives CDR1 LGHNA, CDR2 YSLEER. Unmatched junction bases numbered 12, after V lost 0 bases and J lost 4 bases. The CDR3 bases are TGCGCCAGCAGCCAAGATCCCTTCGGGTCGACTAGCGGGGGAGAGACCCAGTACTTC. The encoded protein is CASSQDPFGSTSGGETQYF.

CDR3 region: CASSQDQGPAFF. The CDR3 DNA follows: TGTGCCAGCAGTCAGGACCAGGGGCCAGCTTTCTTT. The V call is TRBV27, the J call TRBJ1-1; tentative D call: TRBD1 (6 bases). Looked up from germline, CDR1 is MNHEY and CDR2 is SMNVEV (reference sequence). The CDR3 loop spans 12 amino acids. Trimming pared 5 bases from V and 10 bases from J, leaving 14 bases between.

This clone was counted once. This chain connects TRBV9 to TRBJ2-1, with D unresolved. This CDR3 has 14 amino acids. Germline V CDR1 and CDR2: SGDLS, YYNGEE. Trimming left V 3 bases short and J 6 bases short, with 13 bases between. The CDR3, as DNA: TGTGCCAGCAGCGGCGGTCTCTCCACCAATGAGCAGTTCTTC. This encodes CASSGGLSTNEQFF.

This rearrangement joins TRBV4-2 to TRBJ2-7; TRBD1 aligns across 10 bases. The trim removed 1 base at V and 5 bases at J, leaving 11 bases unmatched. CDR1 LGHNA and CDR2 YNFKEQ come from the germline V gene. The CDR3 is made up of 17 amino acids. The CDR3 DNA reads TGTGCCAGCAGCCAAGGGGCCCAGACAGGGGGCTTCGACGAGCAGTACTTC. Encoded protein: CASSQGAQTGGFDEQYF.

The gene calls are TRBV5-6 and TRBJ2-7; no reliable D call. Trimming took off 1 base at V and 1 base at J, with 9 bases between the two ends. The CDR3 loop spans 14 amino acids. In germline, CDR1 is SGHDT, CDR2 YYEEEE. This CDR3 is CASSLNPASYEQYF. CDR3 nucleotide sequence: TGTGCCAGCAGCTTGAACCCCGCGTCCTACGAGCAGTACTTC.

CDR3 protein: CASRPTGGSYEQYF. The DNA of the CDR3 is TGTGCCAGCAGGCCCACAGGGGGGTCCTACGAGCAGTACTTC. This rearrangement joins TRBV6-1 to TRBJ2-7; 8 bases align to TRBD1. Germline lookup yields CDR1 MNHNS and CDR2 SASEGT. The CDR3 loop spans 14 amino acids. With 6 bases clipped from V and 1 base from J, the junction kept 5 bases outside the gene matches.

The chain is built from TRBV4-2 and TRBJ1-1; no clear D. Germline CDR1 LGHNA, CDR2 YNFKEQ. This CDR3 is 12 amino acids long. V lost 1 base to trimming and J lost 7 bases, with 7 bases between them. The CDR3 DNA reads as TGTGCCAGCAGCCAAGCGGGAAATGAAGCTTTCTTT. It specifies CASSQAGNEAFF.

The rearrangement links TRBV6-1 to TRBJ1-2; perhaps TRBD1 as D (6 bases). Trimming removed 8 bases at V and 7 bases at J, with 17 bases between. CDR3 length equals 13 residues. Germline loops: CDR1 MNHNS, CDR2 SASEGT. In nucleotides, the CDR3 is TGTGCCAGCCGGGGCAGGGGTTGGGGTGGCTACACCTTC. Translation gives CASRGRGWGGYTF.

This clone was seen a few times. The V and J genes are TRBV5-6 and TRBJ2-7, with 9 bases matching TRBD2. Germline CDR1 SGHDT, CDR2 YYEEEE. There are 15 residues in the CDR3. The junction had 6 bases not matched to a gene; V was cut back by 2 bases and J by 3 bases. The CDR3 sequence is CASSLGVAGDYEQYF. CDR3 DNA: TGTGCCAGCAGCTTAGGGGTAGCGGGGGACTACGAGCAGTACTTC.

The rearrangement joins TRBV23-1 to TRBJ1-5; D gene unclear. TRBV23-1 is placed among ORFs of uncertain function. The germline V and J ends were trimmed by 8 bases and 4 bases, with 6 bases remaining between them. The CDR3 is 11 amino acids. The CDR3 region has the DNA TGCGCCAGCGAGATAAATCAGCCCCAGCATTTT. This translates into CASEINQPQHF.

This clone was found a few times. CDR3 nucleotide sequence: TGTGCCAGCAGCCCGAGAACAGGGGACTATGGCTACACCTTC. This gives the protein CASSPRTGDYGYTF. The rearrangement uses TRBV7-2 and TRBJ1-2, with 7 bases matching TRBD1. J was trimmed by 3 bases and V by 5 bases; bases with no gene match: 6. Germline V lookup: CDR1 SGHTA, CDR2 FQGNSA. CDR3 length equals 14 residues.

The chain carries TRBV7-8 and TRBJ2-3; 8 bases agree with TRBD1. The CDR3 is 15 amino acids. CDR1 SGHVS and CDR2 FQNEAQ come from the germline V gene. The trim removed 4 bases at V and 2 bases at J, leaving 5 bases unmatched. The CDR3 here is CASSSKQGATDTQYF. CDR3 DNA: TGTGCCAGCAGCTCCAAGCAGGGGGCCACAGATACGCAGTATTTT.

The CDR3 sequence: CASSFGGTGGYTF. The CDR3 DNA is TGTGCCAGCAGCTTTGGGGGCACGGGTGGCTACACCTTC. The chain links TRBV7-9 to TRBJ1-2, with D perhaps TRBD1 (6 bases). Germline CDR1 is SEHNR and CDR2 is FQNEAQ (reference sequence). There are 13 residues in the CDR3. The germline V and J ends were trimmed by 3 bases and 7 bases, with 12 bases remaining between them.

This chain uses TRBV11-2 with TRBJ1-3; 7 positions agree with TRBD1. The germline V gene encodes CDR1 SGHAT and CDR2 FQNNGV. V dropped 4 bases and J dropped 4; count of bases not matched to a gene: 1. The CDR3 spans 13 residues. CDR3 nucleotide sequence: TGTGCCAGCAGCTCGGACAGGGGAAACACCATATATTTT. Translating gives CASSSDRGNTIYF.

J is TRBJ2-3 and V is TRBV9; tentatively, D is TRBD2 (5 bases). CDR1 is SGDLS, CDR2 YYNGEE, per germline. The CDR3 covers 15 residues. The ends were cut back, 0 bases at V and 10 bases at J, with 18 bases in the middle. CDR3 coding DNA: TGTGCCAGCAGCGTAGTCCGGACTCGCCCGGACGCGCAGTATTTT. As protein: CASSVVRTRPDAQYF.